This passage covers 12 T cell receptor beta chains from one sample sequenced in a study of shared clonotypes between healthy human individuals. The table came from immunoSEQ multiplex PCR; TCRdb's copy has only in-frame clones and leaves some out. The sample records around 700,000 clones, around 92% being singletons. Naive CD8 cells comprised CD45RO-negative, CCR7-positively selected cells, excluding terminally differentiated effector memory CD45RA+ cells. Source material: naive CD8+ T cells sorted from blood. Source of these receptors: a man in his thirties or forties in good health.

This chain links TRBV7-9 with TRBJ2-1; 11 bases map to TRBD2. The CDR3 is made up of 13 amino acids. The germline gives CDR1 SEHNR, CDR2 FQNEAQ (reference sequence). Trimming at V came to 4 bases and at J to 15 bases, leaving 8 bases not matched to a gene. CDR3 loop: CASSSSLAGAPFF. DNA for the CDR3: TGTGCCAGCAGCTCATCACTAGCGGGAGCGCCGTTCTTC.

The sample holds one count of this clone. CDR3: CASRIQGGNEQFF. Written as DNA, the CDR3 is TGTGCCAGCAGGATCCAGGGAGGCAATGAGCAGTTCTTC. The chain links TRBV27 to TRBJ2-1, with D possibly matching TRBD2 (6 bases). Per germline, CDR1 MNHEY and CDR2 SMNVEV (reference sequence). The CDR3 loop spans 13 amino acids. Trimming removed 6 bases at V and 6 bases at J, with 12 bases between.

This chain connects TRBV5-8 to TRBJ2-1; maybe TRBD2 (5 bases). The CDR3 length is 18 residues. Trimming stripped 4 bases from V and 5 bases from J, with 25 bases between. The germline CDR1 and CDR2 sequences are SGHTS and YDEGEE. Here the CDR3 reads CASSRGQEFLISDNEQFF. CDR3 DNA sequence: TGTGCCAGCAGCCGCGGGCAGGAGTTTTTGATCTCGGACAATGAGCAGTTCTTC.

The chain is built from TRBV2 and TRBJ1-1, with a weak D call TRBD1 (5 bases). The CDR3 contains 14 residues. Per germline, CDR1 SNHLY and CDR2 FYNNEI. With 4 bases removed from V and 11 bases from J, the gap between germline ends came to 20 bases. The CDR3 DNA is TGTGCCAGCAGTGTAGGGGTTCGTCCCCTCTTTGCTTTCTTT. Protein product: CASSVGVRPLFAFF.

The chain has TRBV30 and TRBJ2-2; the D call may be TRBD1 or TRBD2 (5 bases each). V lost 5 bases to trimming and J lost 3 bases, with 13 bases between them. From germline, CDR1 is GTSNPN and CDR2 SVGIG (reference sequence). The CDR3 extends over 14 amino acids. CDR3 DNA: TGTGCCTGGCAGTCCGGGGCCCACACCGGGGAGCTGTTTTTT. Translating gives CAWQSGAHTGELFF.

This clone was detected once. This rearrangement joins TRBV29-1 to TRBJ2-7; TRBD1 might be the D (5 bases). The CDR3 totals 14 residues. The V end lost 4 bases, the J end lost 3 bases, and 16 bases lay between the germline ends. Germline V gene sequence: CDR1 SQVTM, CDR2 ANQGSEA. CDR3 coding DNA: TGCAGCGTTGTAAATACTCAGGGCAACTACGAGCAGTACTTC. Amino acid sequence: CSVVNTQGNYEQYF.

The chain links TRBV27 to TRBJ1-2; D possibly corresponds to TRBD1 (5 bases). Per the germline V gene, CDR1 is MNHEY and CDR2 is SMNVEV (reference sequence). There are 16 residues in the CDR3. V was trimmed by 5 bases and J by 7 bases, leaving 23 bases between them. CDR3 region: CASSPQVGVLKSGYTF. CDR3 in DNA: TGTGCCAGCAGTCCACAAGTGGGGGTACTAAAGAGTGGCTACACCTTC.

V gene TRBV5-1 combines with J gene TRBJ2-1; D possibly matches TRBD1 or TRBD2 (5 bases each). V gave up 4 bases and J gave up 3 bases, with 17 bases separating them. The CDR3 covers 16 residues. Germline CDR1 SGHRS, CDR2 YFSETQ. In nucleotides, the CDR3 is TGCGCCAGCAGCACCGAGGCCGGGACGGACTACAATGAGCAGTTCTTC. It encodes CASSTEAGTDYNEQFF.

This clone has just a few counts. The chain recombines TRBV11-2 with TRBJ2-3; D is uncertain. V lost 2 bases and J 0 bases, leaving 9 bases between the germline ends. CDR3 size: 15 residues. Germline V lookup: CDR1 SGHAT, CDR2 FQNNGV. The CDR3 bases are TGTGCCAGCAGCTTACTGCGTTTGAGCACAGATACGCAGTATTTT. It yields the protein CASSLLRLSTDTQYF.

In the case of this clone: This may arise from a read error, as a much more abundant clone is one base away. In nucleotides, the CDR3 is TGTGCCAGCAGCTTAGGACTAGCGGGAAACAATGAGCAGTTCTTC. Protein product: CASSLGLAGNNEQFF. This chain connects TRBV13 to TRBJ2-1; 10 bases are shared with TRBD2. V lost 0 bases to trimming and J lost 5 bases; unmatched junction nucleotides: 1. CDR1 is PRHDT, CDR2 FYEKMQ, per germline (reference sequence). There are 15 residues in the CDR3.

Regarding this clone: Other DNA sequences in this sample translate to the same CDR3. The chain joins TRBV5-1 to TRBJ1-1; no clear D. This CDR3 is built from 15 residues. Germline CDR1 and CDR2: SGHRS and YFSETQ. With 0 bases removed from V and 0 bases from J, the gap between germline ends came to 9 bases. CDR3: CASSLAGGVNTEAFF. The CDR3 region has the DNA TGCGCCAGCAGCTTGGCCGGCGGGGTGAACACTGAAGCTTTCTTT.

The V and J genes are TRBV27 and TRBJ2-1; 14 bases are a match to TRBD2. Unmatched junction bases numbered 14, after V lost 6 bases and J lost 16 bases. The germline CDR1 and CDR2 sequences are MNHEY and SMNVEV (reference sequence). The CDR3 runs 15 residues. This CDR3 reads CASRHVEGLAGEAFF. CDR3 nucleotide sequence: TGTGCCAGCAGACATGTAGAGGGACTAGCGGGAGAAGCCTTCTTC.